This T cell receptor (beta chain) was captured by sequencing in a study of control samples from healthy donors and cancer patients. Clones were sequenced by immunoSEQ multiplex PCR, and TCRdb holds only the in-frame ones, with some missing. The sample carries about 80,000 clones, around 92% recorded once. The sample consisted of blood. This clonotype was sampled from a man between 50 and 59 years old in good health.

The CDR3 bases are TGTGCCTGGAGTGTACCTGGGGCCAACGTCCTGACTTTC. Translation gives CAWSVPGANVLTF. This sequence joins TRBV30 and TRBJ2-6; D not resolved. The germline V gene has CDR1 GTSNPN and CDR2 SVGIG (reference sequence). Deletions cut 0 bases from V and 2 bases from J, with 2 bases between. The CDR3 is made up of 13 amino acids.